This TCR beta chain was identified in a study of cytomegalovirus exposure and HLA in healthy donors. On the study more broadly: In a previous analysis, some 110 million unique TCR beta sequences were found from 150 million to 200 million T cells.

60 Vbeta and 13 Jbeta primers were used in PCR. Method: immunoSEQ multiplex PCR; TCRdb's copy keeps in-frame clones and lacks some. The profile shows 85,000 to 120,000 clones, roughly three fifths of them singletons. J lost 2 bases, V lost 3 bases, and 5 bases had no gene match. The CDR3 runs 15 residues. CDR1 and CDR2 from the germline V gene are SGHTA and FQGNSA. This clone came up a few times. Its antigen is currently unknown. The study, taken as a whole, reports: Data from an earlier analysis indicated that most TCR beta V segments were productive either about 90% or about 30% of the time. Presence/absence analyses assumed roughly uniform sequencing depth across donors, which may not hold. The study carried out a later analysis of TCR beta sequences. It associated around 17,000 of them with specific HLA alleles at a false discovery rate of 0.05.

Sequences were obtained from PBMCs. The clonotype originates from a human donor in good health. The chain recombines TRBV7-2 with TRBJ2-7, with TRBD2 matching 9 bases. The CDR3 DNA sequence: TGTGCCAGCAGCTTTGTAGCGGGAGACACCTACGAGCAGTACTTC. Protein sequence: CASSFVAGDTYEQYF.